This TCR beta chain was recovered during a study of beta chain features in type 1 diabetes. As for the study in general: The samples had 100 million to 140 million sorted cells examined in all. General study findings and limits: Here, the possible influence of HLA type (on TCRB rearrangement) remained unresolved. A moderate, significant TCRB CDR3 shortening appeared in type 1 diabetes across four CD4+ subsets. A cDNA-based sequencing approach could over-represent cells with high TCR expression.

This CDR3 has 16 residues. Per germline, CDR1 MNHEY and CDR2 SVGAGI. The trim removed 4 bases at V and 5 bases at J, leaving 9 bases unmatched. Reverse transcribing all isolated RNA meant expressed TCRB transcripts were sequenced. Some clones are missing from TCRdb's copy, which holds only in-frame ones; the method was immunoSEQ multiplex PCR. The table shows more than 300,000 clones, with 8.5% to 10% occurring only once. By way of CD45RO/CCR7/CD25/CD127/CD95/CD27, the CD4+ regulatory, stem cell-like memory, central memory and naive cells were sorted. Of note for this clone: The antigen remains undetermined.

The chain has TRBV6-5 and TRBJ2-7, with 12 bases that match TRBD1. The TCR sequence derives from a man aged 25-45 years with type 1 diabetes. The sequenced sample was central memory CD4+ T cells from blood. In DNA form, the CDR3 reads TGTGCCAGCAGTTTCTCCGGGACAGGGGGCCTGGACGAGCAGTACTTC. Residues: CASSFSGTGGLDEQYF.